A selection of T cell receptor beta chains follows, all from one sample in a study of blood T cell repertoires in COVID-19. Libraries were prepared by immunoSEQ multiplex PCR; TCRdb keeps only in-frame clonotypes and omits some of them. The table lists 250,000 or so clones, 80% to 90% of them singletons. Sequenced input: PBMCs or T cells enriched from blood (not recorded which). Receptors were obtained from a woman aged 25 to 39 with acute COVID-19. The CDR3 runs from the conserved cysteine through the conserved F or W. The D gene is left open where the match is weak. Rows may omit the clone size; those that give it use once, few, many or a size class.

14	TRBV5-1	.	TRBD1	TRBJ2-2	TGCGCCAGCACCCTCGACAGGGGAGGCGGGGAGCTGTTTTTT	CASTLDRGGGELFF
13	TRBV29-1	.	TRBD1	TRBJ1-1	TGCAGCGTTGTAGGACAGGCGGGCACTGAAGCTTTCTTT	CSVVGQAGTEAFF
16	TRBV2	.	.	TRBJ1-1	TGTGCCAGCAGTGATTTCGGGGGTGGTTCGGGGACTGAAGCTTTCTTT	CASSDFGGGSGTEAFF
18	TRBV14	.	TRBD2	TRBJ2-3	TGTGCCAGCAGCCTACTAGCGGGAGGGCCACGGGGCACAGATACGCAGTATTTT	CASSLLAGGPRGTDTQYF
16	TRBV7-3	.	TRBD2	TRBJ2-1	TGTGCCAGCAGCCCTATGGAACTAGCGGGAGGTAATGAGCAGTTCTTC	CASSPMELAGGNEQFF
18	TRBV11-2	.	.	TRBJ1-3	TGTGCCAGCAGCTCCCACCCCACAGGGAACCCCTCTGGAAACACCATATATTTT	CASSSHPTGNPSGNTIYF
16	TRBV19	.	.	TRBJ1-5	TGTGCCAGTAGTCAAATACGGGGGATTAGCAATCAGCCCCAGCATTTT	CASSQIRGISNQPQHF
16	TRBV20-1	.	TRBD1	TRBJ2-7	TGCAGTGCTAGTTTTTTCGGACAGGGGGGGTCCTACGAGCAGTACTTC	CSASFFGQGGSYEQYF
12	TRBV6-6	.	.	TRBJ2-7	TGTGCCAGCAAAGGCAGCGCCTACGAGCAGTACTTC	CASKGSAYEQYF
14	TRBV4-2	.	.	TRBJ2-2	TGTGCCAGTTCCCGGGAAGTGAACACCGGGGAGCTGTTTTTT	CASSREVNTGELFF
13	TRBV30	.	.	TRBJ1-5	TGTGCCTGGAGTGTGCAGGAGGGGCAGCCCCAGCATTTT	CAWSVQEGQPQHF
15	TRBV7-6	.	TRBD1	TRBJ2-7	TGTGCCAGCAGCCTGGGACAGGGACGAACCTACGAGCAGTACTTC	CASSLGQGRTYEQYF
14	TRBV27	.	.	TRBJ2-5	TGTGCCAGCAGTCCCCACCCCCCCGGGGAGACCCAGTACTTC	CASSPHPPGETQYF
14	TRBV15	.	.	TRBJ1-5	TGTGCCACCAGGAGAGACCTTAGCAATCAGCCCCAGCATTTT	CATRRDLSNQPQHF
19	TRBV5-5	.	TRBD2	TRBJ2-5	TGTGCCAGCAGCCGTAACCTCATGACTAGCGGGGAGGTGGGGGAGACCCAGTACTTC	CASSRNLMTSGEVGETQYF
17	TRBV10-2	.	TRBD2	TRBJ2-1	TGCGCCAGCAGTGAGTCGACTTTAGCGGGAGGGAGGAATGAGCAGTTCTTC	CASSESTLAGGRNEQFF
14	TRBV5-4	.	.	TRBJ1-2	TGTGCCAGCAGCTCCGCTGAGAGCTACTATGGCTACACCTTC	CASSSAESYYGYTF
14	TRBV19	.	.	TRBJ1-1	TGTGCCAGTACTACGTCACAGGGGAACACTGAAGCTTTCTTT	CASTTSQGNTEAFF
11	TRBV20-1	.	.	TRBJ2-1	TGCAGTGCTGTCAGTCTCAATGAGCAGTTCTTC	CSAVSLNEQFF
15	TRBV19	once	TRBD1	TRBJ2-7	TGTGCCAGTAGTATTGTAGGGGGCCCGACCTACGAGCAGTACTTC	CASSIVGGPTYEQYF
11	TRBV18	.	.	TRBJ2-1	TGTGCCAGCTCTCCGGGGTCCGAGTTGTTCTTC	CASSPGSELFF
15	TRBV3-1/TRBV3-2	.	TRBD1	TRBJ2-3	TGTGCCAGCAGTGACGCGACAGGGGCCACAGATACGCAGTATTTT	CASSDATGATDTQYF
13	TRBV19	.	.	TRBJ1-4	TGTGCCAGTAAGAAGGATCCCGGGGAAAAACTGTTTTTT	CASKKDPGEKLFF
13	TRBV5-1	many	.	TRBJ2-1	TGCGCCAGCAGCAACCTCAACAGGGCTCGGCAGTTCTTC	CASSNLNRARQFF
15	TRBV3-1/TRBV3-2	.	.	TRBJ2-3	TGTGCCAGCAGCCAAGTAGCGGTCAGCACAGATACGCAGTATTTT	CASSQVAVSTDTQYF
15	TRBV7-8	.	.	TRBJ2-1	TGTGCCAGCAGCTTAGAGGGGGGGATTGGTAATGAGCAGTTCTTC	CASSLEGGIGNEQFF
16	TRBV7-2	.	TRBD2	TRBJ2-5	TGTGCCAGCAGCTTAGGGCGCGCGGGAGTCCAAGAGACCCAGTACTTC	CASSLGRAGVQETQYF
15	TRBV5-1	.	.	TRBJ1-5	TGCGCCAGCAGCTGGGGGGGGTCTGGCAATCAGCCCCAGCATTTT	CASSWGGSGNQPQHF
16	TRBV28	.	TRBD1	TRBJ1-1	TGTGCCAGCAGTTTTCCAGACACAGGGGGCGGCACTGAAGCTTTCTTT	CASSFPDTGGGTEAFF
13	TRBV19	once	.	TRBJ2-3	TGTGCCAGTAGTATACTAGCGCGAGATACGCAGTATTTT	CASSILARDTQYF
14	TRBV7-8	.	.	TRBJ2-7	TGTGCCAGCAGCCTACTAGTACAGTCCTACGAGCAGTACTTC	CASSLLVQSYEQYF
16	TRBV6-1	once	.	TRBJ2-2	TGTGCCAGCAGTGAAATCCCCACACCGAACACCGGGGAGCTGTTTTTT	CASSEIPTPNTGELFF
14	TRBV27	.	TRBD1	TRBJ2-3	TGTGCCAGCAGTCCCGGACAGGGGACAGATACGCAGTATTTT	CASSPGQGTDTQYF
16	TRBV3-1/TRBV3-2	.	TRBD2	TRBJ2-7	TGTGCCAGCAGCCTCGGACTAGCGGGAGAAAATCCCGAGCAGTACTTC	CASSLGLAGENPEQYF
12	TRBV19	.	.	TRBJ1-2	TGTGCCAGTAGGACGGGGGACTATGGCTACACCTTC	CASRTGDYGYTF
15	TRBV19	.	TRBD1	TRBJ2-4	TGTGCCAGTAGTAGGGGGACAGCCGGCGCTGACATTCAGTACTTC	CASSRGTAGADIQYF
14	TRBV7-9	.	TRBD1	TRBJ1-1	TGTGCCAGCAGCGCGACAGGGACGAACACTGAAGCTTTCTTT	CASSATGTNTEAFF
12	TRBV6-2/TRBV6-3	.	.	TRBJ2-7	TGTGCCAGCAGCGCTCTTGGGAGGGAGCAGTACTTC	CASSALGREQYF
15	TRBV18	.	TRBD1	TRBJ2-2	TGTGCCAGCTCACCGGCTACAGGGGGCACCGGGGAGCTGTTTTTT	CASSPATGGTGELFF